These 12 T cell receptor beta chains were sequenced from one sample in a study of CD8+ T cells in alopecia areata (dated by TCRdb to the late 2010s). To prepare the library, the immunoSEQ multiplex PCR assay was applied. To provide template for TCR sequencing, every sample had RNA extracted and reverse transcribed into cDNA. TCRdb carries this immuneACCESS record with in-frame sequences only. Its versions omit some clonotypes, under half of them owing to an unresolved V gene in the studies checked, with the rest unexplained. For this sample the table gives more than 200,000 clones, of which approximately 40% were detected only once. The biggest ten clones account for about 2.6% of the sample. What the treatment or condition label conveys for this sample: oral pan-JAK inhibitor, 5-10 mg twice daily. The sample was CD4+ T cells sorted from blood, taken around week 36, from a patient treated with tofacitinib. These receptors were taken from a human donor with alopecia areata.

This clone came up many times. This chain uses TRBV2 with TRBJ2-7; D not resolved. Germline CDR1 SNHLY, CDR2 FYNNEI. The CDR3 consists of 11 residues. V lost 5 bases and J 4 bases, leaving 6 bases between the germline ends. The CDR3 nucleotides read TGTGCCAGCAGTCCAGAATACGAGCAGTACTTC. As protein: CASSPEYEQYF.

This clone was counted a few times. The chain couples TRBV18 to TRBJ2-7, with 10 positions matching TRBD1. The CDR3 runs to 15 residues. CDR1 and CDR2 from the germline V gene are KGHSH and LQKENI. The J segment lost 8 bases and the V segment lost 3 bases, leaving 10 bases of the junction unmatched. The DNA of the CDR3 is TGTGCCAGCTCACCTTCCGGGACAGGGGCGATGAAGCAGTACTTC. This codes for CASSPSGTGAMKQYF.

J is TRBJ1-5 and V is TRBV4-1; no clear D gene. The V and J ends lost 1 base and 4 bases respectively, with 17 bases between them. The CDR3 is made up of 17 amino acids. CDR1 and CDR2 from the germline V gene are MGHRA and YSYEKL. CDR3 sequence: CASSQGMARGPNQPQHF. The CDR3 DNA reads as TGCGCCAGCAGCCAAGGGATGGCGCGCGGACCTAATCAGCCCCAGCATTTT.

This clone was counted once. The rearrangement joins TRBV30 to TRBJ2-7; maybe TRBD2 (5 bases). Trimming shortened V by 4 bases and J by 7 bases, and 14 bases separated the two germline ends. The germline gives CDR1 GTSNPN, CDR2 SVGIG (reference sequence). The CDR3 is 12 amino acids. The CDR3 DNA is TGTGCCTGGATGGCGAACGGGAATGAGCAGTACTTC. Encoded protein: CAWMANGNEQYF.

This clone has a handful of counts. This chain connects TRBV29-1 to TRBJ2-2; D may correspond to TRBD1 or TRBD2 (5 bases each). Per the germline V gene, CDR1 is SQVTM and CDR2 is ANQGSEA. This CDR3 spans 15 amino acids. Between the trimmed V and J ends, which lost 6 bases and 7 bases, there was a span of 21 bases. CDR3 bases: TGCAGCGTCCAGACCCCCGGGACCGCCTTCGGGGAGCTGTTTTTT. Translating gives CSVQTPGTAFGELFF.

The chain recombines TRBV5-1 with TRBJ1-4; possibly TRBD1 for D (6 bases). CDR1 is SGHRS and CDR2 is YFSETQ in the germline V gene. Trimming cost V 4 bases and J 5 bases, with 18 bases left between them. The CDR3 consists of 16 residues. The DNA for the CDR3 is TGCGCCAGCAGCCTCCTCCCCCCGGGACAAAATGAAAAACTGTTTTTT. Encoded protein: CASSLLPPGQNEKLFF.

The J gene is TRBJ2-4, the V gene TRBV30; TRBD2 aligns across 8 bases. This CDR3 has 15 amino acids. Germline V lookup: CDR1 GTSNPN, CDR2 SVGIG (reference sequence). V shed 0 bases, J shed 2 bases, and the junction held 3 bases outside the gene matches. This CDR3 reads CAWSVGRGPKNIQYF. The CDR3 DNA is TGTGCCTGGAGTGTCGGGAGGGGACCCAAAAACATTCAGTACTTC.

This clone was counted between two and nine times. V and J are TRBV4-1 and TRBJ2-3, with D possibly TRBD1 on 6 matching bases. Germline V gene lookup returns CDR1 MGHRA and CDR2 YSYEKL. Trimming took off 0 bases at V and 1 base at J, with 14 bases between the two ends. This CDR3 region has 17 residues. The CDR3 spells CASSQEGYRERTDTQYF. The CDR3 bases are TGCGCCAGCAGCCAAGAAGGTTACAGGGAACGCACAGATACGCAGTATTTT.

The chain carries TRBV30 and TRBJ1-5; D remains unclear. There are 14 residues in the CDR3. Trimming took 3 bases from V and 0 from J, leaving 9 bases between them. Per the germline V gene, CDR1 is GTSNPN and CDR2 is SVGIG (reference sequence). CDR3 sequence (DNA): TGTGCCTGGAGATCTGGGATTAGCAATCAGCCCCAGCATTTT. Translation gives CAWRSGISNQPQHF.

The chain couples TRBV6-6 to TRBJ2-5, with 7 bases that match TRBD2. Germline lookup yields CDR1 MNHNY and CDR2 SVGAGI (reference sequence). The CDR3 is 12 amino acids. V lost 10 bases and J lost 5; bases outside the gene matches: 7. CDR3 DNA: TGTGCCACCCTCCTCGGGGGGGAGACCCAGTACTTC. Translated, it gives CATLLGGETQYF.

A few counts support this clone. The chain carries TRBV29-1 and TRBJ2-5, with 7 nucleotides matching TRBD1. The CDR3 totals 14 residues. With V trimmed by 4 bases and J by 4 bases, 9 bases remained unmatched. The germline CDR1 and CDR2 sequences are SQVTM and ANQGSEA. CDR3 in DNA: TGCAGCGTTGGGACCCGGGACAGAAGAGAGACCCAGTACTTC. As protein: CSVGTRDRRETQYF.

The chain couples TRBV7-2 to TRBJ1-5; 7 bases match TRBD1. This CDR3 has 14 amino acids. Germline trimming cut 5 bases from V and 7 bases from J; bases unmatched to any gene: 8. Germline CDR1 reads SGHTA; CDR2 reads FQGNSA. CDR3 loop: CASSPTTGVQPQHF. The CDR3 region has the DNA TGTGCCAGCAGCCCTACCACAGGGGTCCAGCCCCAGCATTTT.